This T cell receptor beta chain came from a study of Graves' ophthalmopathy and Graves' hyperthyroidism. For repertoire sequencing, the TCR beta CDR3 regions were amplified from RNA transcripts. Following a first-round RT-PCR that used HTBI primers, a second-round multiplex PCR was carried out. MiXCR, run by TCRdb on the multiplex PCR reads, gives a single entry per CDR3 protein. The table records approximately 700,000 distinct CDR3 sequences, about two fifths of them present only once. CDR1 is MGHDK and CDR2 is SYGVNS in the germline V gene. This CDR3 spans 16 amino acids. The ends lost 3 bases at V and 4 bases at J; junction bases unmatched: 8. Those donors who had ophthalmopathy presented with moderate-to-severe activity, a CAS of ≥3, a NOSPECS of ≥4 and a duration under 3 months. No donor had other autoimmune disease, uncontrolled infection, pregnancy or lactation. General observations from the study: Most thyroid clonotypes expanded beyond 0.001 frequency were also found in blood. Ophthalmopathy progression cases were predicted by the model with roughly 64% sensitivity and 72% to 80% specificity.

Of note for this clonotype: Antigen unknown.

This sequence joins TRBV25-1 and TRBJ2-1, with TRBD2 identical over 8 bases. Sequencing was done on a sample of peripheral blood. This clonotype originated in an adult man with Graves' ophthalmopathy. CDR3 DNA sequence: TGTGCCAGCAGTGATACGACGGGGGGGGTATACAATGAGCAGTTCTTC. Its protein is CASSDTTGGVYNEQFF.